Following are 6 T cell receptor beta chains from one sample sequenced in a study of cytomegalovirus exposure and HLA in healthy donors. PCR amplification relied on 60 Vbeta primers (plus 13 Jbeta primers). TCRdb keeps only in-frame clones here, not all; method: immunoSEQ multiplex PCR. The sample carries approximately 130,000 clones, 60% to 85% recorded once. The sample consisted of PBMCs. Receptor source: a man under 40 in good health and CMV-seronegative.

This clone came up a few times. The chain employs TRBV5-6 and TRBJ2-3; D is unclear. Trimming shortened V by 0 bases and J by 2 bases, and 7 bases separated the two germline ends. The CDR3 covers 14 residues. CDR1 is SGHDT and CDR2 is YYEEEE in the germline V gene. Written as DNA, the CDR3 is TGTGCCAGCAGCTTGGCACGAGACACAGATACGCAGTATTTT. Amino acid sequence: CASSLARDTDTQYF.

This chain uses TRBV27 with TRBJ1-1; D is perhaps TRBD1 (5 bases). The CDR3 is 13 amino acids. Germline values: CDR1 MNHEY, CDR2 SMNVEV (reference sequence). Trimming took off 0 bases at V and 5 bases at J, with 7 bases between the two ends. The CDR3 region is CASSLSGGTEAFF. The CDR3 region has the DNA TGTGCCAGCAGTTTATCTGGGGGGACTGAAGCTTTCTTT.

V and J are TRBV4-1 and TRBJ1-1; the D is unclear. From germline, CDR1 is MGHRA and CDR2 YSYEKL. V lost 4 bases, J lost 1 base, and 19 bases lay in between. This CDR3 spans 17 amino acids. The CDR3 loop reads CASSLNRFGLSNTEAFF. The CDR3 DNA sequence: TGCGCCAGCAGCCTGAACCGGTTCGGACTCTCGAACACTGAAGCTTTCTTT.

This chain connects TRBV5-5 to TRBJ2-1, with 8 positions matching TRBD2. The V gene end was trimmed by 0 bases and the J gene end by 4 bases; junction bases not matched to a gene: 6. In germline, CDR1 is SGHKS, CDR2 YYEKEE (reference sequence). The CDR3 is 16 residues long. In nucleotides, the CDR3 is TGTGCCAGCAGCTTGGCCTTAGCTAGCGGGTACAATGAGCAGTTCTTC. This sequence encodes CASSLALASGYNEQFF.

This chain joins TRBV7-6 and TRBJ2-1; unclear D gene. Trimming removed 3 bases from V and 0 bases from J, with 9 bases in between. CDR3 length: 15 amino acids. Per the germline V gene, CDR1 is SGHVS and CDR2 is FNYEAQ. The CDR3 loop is CASSFEQSSYNEQFF. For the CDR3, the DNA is TGTGCCAGCAGCTTTGAACAGAGCTCCTACAATGAGCAGTTCTTC. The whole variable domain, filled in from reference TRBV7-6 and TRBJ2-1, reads GAGVSQSPRYKVTKRGQDVALRCDPISGHVSLYWYRQALGQGPEFLTYFNYEAQQDKSGLPNDRFSAERPEGSISTLTIQRTEQRDSAMYRCASSFEQSSYNEQFFGPGTRLTVL.

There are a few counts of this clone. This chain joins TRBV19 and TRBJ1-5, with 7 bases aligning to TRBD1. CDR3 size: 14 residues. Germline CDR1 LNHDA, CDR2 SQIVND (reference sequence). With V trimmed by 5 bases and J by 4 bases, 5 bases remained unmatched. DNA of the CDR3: TGTGCCAGTAGTCCTCAACAGGGGAATCAGCCCCAGCATTTT. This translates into CASSPQQGNQPQHF.